This T cell receptor beta chain was sequenced during a study of T cell changes during pregnancy in multiple sclerosis (dated by TCRdb to about 2019). For the study in its entirety: Changes in the T cell repertoire over the course of pregnancy were examined in this study in women with multiple sclerosis.

Library method: the immunoSEQ multiplex PCR assay. The table comes from immuneACCESS by way of TCRdb, which keeps in-frame sequences with V and J called. Part of the clones is missing from these tables; in studies checked, under half for an unresolved V gene and the rest for unknown reasons. Here the sample has around 60,000 clones; almost 97% occur a single time. Roughly 2.5% of the sample goes to the ten largest clones. Note on this clone: This clone's antigen is unknown. Qualities for individual bases were not recorded, and no much larger clone is one base off.

For CDR1 and CDR2, the germline V gene lists SGHAT and FQNNGV. The CDR3 has 16 amino acids, counting the end cysteine and phenylalanine. Only the CDR3 DNA is retained, 48 bases long and in frame from the first base. Here V drops 5 bases and J drops 3 bases, and the junction holds 10 bases not matched to any gene. The sequence joins TRBV11-2 to TRBJ2-3; 8 bases in between match TRBD2. The sequencing here drew on CD8+ T cells from peripheral blood mononuclear cells, taken after pregnancy. The receptor was isolated from a female donor with multiple sclerosis, enrolled in a pregnancy study. The nucleotide sequence is TGTGCCAGCAGCCCCCCCAGGACTAGCCCGACAGATACGCAGTATTTT. Its protein is CASSPPRTSPTDTQYF.